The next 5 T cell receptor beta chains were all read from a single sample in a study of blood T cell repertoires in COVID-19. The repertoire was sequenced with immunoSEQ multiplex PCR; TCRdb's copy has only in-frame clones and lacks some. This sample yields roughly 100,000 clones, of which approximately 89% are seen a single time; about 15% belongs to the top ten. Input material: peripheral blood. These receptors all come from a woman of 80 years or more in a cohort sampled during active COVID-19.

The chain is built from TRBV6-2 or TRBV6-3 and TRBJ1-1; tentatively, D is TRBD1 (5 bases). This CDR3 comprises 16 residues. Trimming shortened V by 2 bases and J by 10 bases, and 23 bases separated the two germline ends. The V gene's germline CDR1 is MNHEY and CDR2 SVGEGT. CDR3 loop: CASSYPPTDEQVLAFF. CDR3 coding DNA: TGTGCCAGCAGTTACCCCCCCACGGACGAACAGGTCTTAGCTTTCTTT.

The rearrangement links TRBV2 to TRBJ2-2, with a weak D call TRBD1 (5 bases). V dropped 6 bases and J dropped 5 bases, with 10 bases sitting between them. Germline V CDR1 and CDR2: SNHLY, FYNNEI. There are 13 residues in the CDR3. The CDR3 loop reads CASSSQGTGELFF. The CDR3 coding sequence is TGTGCCAGCAGCTCGCAGGGAACCGGGGAGCTGTTTTTT.

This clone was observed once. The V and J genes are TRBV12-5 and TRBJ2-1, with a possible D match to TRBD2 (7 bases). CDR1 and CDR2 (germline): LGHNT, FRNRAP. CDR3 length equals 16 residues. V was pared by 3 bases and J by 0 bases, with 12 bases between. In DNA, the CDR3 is TGTGCTAGTGGTTTCGGGGGGCGGACCTCCTACAATGAGCAGTTCTTC. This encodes CASGFGGRTSYNEQFF. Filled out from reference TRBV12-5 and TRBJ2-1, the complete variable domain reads DARVTQTPRHKVTEMGQEVTMRCQPILGHNTVFWYRQTMMQGLELLAYFRNRAPLDDSGMPKDRFSAEMPDATLATLKIQPSEPRDSAVYFCASGFGGRTSYNEQFFGPGTRLTVL.

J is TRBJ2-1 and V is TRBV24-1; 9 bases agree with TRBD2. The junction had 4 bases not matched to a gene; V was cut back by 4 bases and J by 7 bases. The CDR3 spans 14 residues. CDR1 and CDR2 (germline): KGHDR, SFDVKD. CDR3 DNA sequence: TGTGCCACCAGTGACTTTAGCGGGAGTAATGAGCAGTTCTTC. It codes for CATSDFSGSNEQFF.

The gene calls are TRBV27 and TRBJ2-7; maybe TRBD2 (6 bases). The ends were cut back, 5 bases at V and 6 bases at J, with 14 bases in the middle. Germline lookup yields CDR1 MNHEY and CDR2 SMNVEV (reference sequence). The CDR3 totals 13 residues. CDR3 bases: TGTGCCAGCAGTCCCCCTCGGAGGGGCGAGCAGTACTTC. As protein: CASSPPRRGEQYF.